These 5 T cell receptor beta chains came from one sample sequenced in a study of identical twins. TCRdb redid the calling of the 5' RACE reads with MiXCR, one entry per CDR3 protein. Among some 710,000 distinct CDR3 sequences listed, 6.1% were seen once. Sequenced material: naive T cells sorted from blood. The receptor set was obtained from a man aged 18 to 30 in good health.

This chain links TRBV6-2 or TRBV6-3 with TRBJ2-1; 11 nucleotides agree with TRBD2. The CDR3 loop spans 15 amino acids. Germline CDR1 reads MNHEY; CDR2 reads SVGEGT. The ends lost 0 bases at V and 13 bases at J; junction bases unmatched: 8. The CDR3 DNA is TGTGCCAGCAGTTACTCTATCGGACTAGCGGGCGCCCAGTTCTTC. It specifies CASSYSIGLAGAQFF.

This clonotype was counted ten times or more. The rearrangement links TRBV28 to TRBJ2-7; 9 bases fit TRBD2. The V gene's germline CDR1 is MDHEN and CDR2 SYDVKM. This CDR3 region has 17 residues. Trimming at V came to 2 bases and at J to 6 bases, leaving 14 bases not matched to a gene. CDR3 protein: CASSLIGLAGPDGEQYF. The CDR3 nucleotides are TGTGCCAGCAGTTTAATTGGGCTAGCGGGGCCTGACGGCGAGCAGTACTTC.

The chain employs TRBV3-1 and TRBJ1-3; 9 bases are a match to TRBD1. After removal of 1 base from V and 2 bases from J, the junction contained 0 bases not matched to a gene. Germline-derived CDR1 and CDR2 are LGHDT and YNNKEL (reference sequence). The CDR3 totals 15 residues. The DNA of the CDR3 is TGTGCCAGCAGCCAAGGGACAGGGGCTGGAAACACCATATATTTT. Its translation is CASSQGTGAGNTIYF.

The V and J genes are TRBV7-2 and TRBJ1-1, with D uncertain. Trimming pared 0 bases from V and 7 bases from J, leaving 9 bases between. The length of the CDR3 is 13 residues. Germline lookup yields CDR1 SGHTA and CDR2 FQGNSA. The CDR3 DNA sequence: TGTGCCAGCAGCTTAGCGGTCCACAGTGAAGCTTTCTTT. It encodes CASSLAVHSEAFF.

The chain has TRBV20-1 and TRBJ1-4, with D tentatively TRBD1 (6 bases). CDR3 size: 15 residues. From germline, CDR1 is DFQATT and CDR2 SNEGSKA (reference sequence). Trimming left V 2 bases short and J 0 bases short, with 10 bases between. The CDR3 DNA sequence: TGCAGTGCTAGACAGACAGGCCCAACTAATGAAAAACTGTTTTTT. It translates to CSARQTGPTNEKLFF.